The clone carrying this T cell receptor (beta chain) was seen many times. The sample is drawn from a study of T cells in Graves' hyperthyroidism and ophthalmopathy. Amplification of TCR beta CDR3 regions was performed using RNA transcripts as template. When the TCR CDR3 underwent first-round RT-PCR, the HTBI primer set was used. One entry per CDR3 protein results from TCRdb running MiXCR on the multiplex PCR reads. The sample lists hundreds of thousands of distinct CDR3 sequences, 12% to 15% seen once, with about a tenth in the top ten. Germline V lookup: CDR1 GTSNPN, CDR2 SVGIG (reference sequence). The CDR3 sequence is 15 residues long. V was pared by 0 bases and J by 5 bases, with 8 bases of the junction left unmatched. Diagnosing involved the use of clinical symptoms, serum thyroxine and TRAb, thyroid ultrasound and orbital computed tomography.

The sequencing input was blood. This clonotype was sampled from a woman under 30 with Graves' hyperthyroidism. The chain couples TRBV30 to TRBJ2-5, with 8 bases that match TRBD1. CDR3 sequence: CAWSVFQGARETQYF. Here the CDR3 DNA reads TGTGCCTGGAGTGTGTTTCAGGGGGCACGGGAGACCCAGTACTTC.